Each of the 20 T cell receptor beta chains below was sequenced from the same sample in a study of shared clonotypes between healthy human individuals. Assay used: immunoSEQ multiplex PCR; TCRdb lists only in-frame clones, some missing. There are under 2.5 million clones in the sample; around 93% occur only once, and 0.37% lies in the top ten. Specimen: naive CD4+ T cells from PBMCs. Subset meaning: CD45RA+ positively selected. These receptors were collected from a young man in good health. Some clones in this sample may be carry-over from other donors' samples.

CDR3 region: CASSQRTGDTDTQYF. In DNA, the CDR3 is TGCGCCAGCAGCCAACGTACCGGGGACACAGATACGCAGTATTTT. This chain links TRBV5-1 with TRBJ2-3; D is possibly TRBD2 (5 bases). The germline gives CDR1 SGHRS, CDR2 YFSETQ. Trimming shortened V by 4 bases and J by 2 bases, and 14 bases separated the two germline ends. The CDR3 spans 15 residues.

The rearrangement joins TRBV6-5 to TRBJ1-2, with TRBD1 matching over 10 bases. Germline lookup yields CDR1 MNHEY and CDR2 SVGAGI. J gave up 8 bases and V 4 bases, and 10 bases lay outside the gene matches. CDR3 length: 15 amino acids. The chain's CDR3 is CASSSRDRGRRGYTF. The CDR3 region has the DNA TGTGCCAGCAGTTCCCGGGACAGGGGAAGGAGAGGCTACACCTTC.

The rearrangement links TRBV5-6 to TRBJ2-7; 11 bases match TRBD2. Germline V CDR1 and CDR2: SGHDT, YYEEEE. The junction had 2 bases not matched to a gene; V was cut back by 4 bases and J by 2 bases. The CDR3 has 14 residues. DNA for the CDR3: TGTGCCAGCAGCCCGGGACTAGCGGCCTACGAGCAGTACTTC. Protein sequence: CASSPGLAAYEQYF.

As concerns this clone: The same CDR3 is also encoded by other DNA sequences in this sample. The chain uses TRBV2 and TRBJ2-3; no definite D call. Trimming shortened V by 0 bases and J by 0 bases, and 4 bases separated the two germline ends. The germline CDR1 and CDR2 sequences are SNHLY and FYNNEI. This CDR3 contains 14 residues. In nucleotides, the CDR3 is TGTGCCAGCAGTGAAGCACTCAGCACAGATACGCAGTATTTT. Translated, it gives CASSEALSTDTQYF.

The genes are TRBV7-2 and TRBJ2-6; D perhaps matches TRBD1 (5 bases). This CDR3 is built from 16 residues. CDR1 is SGHTA and CDR2 is FQGNSA in the germline V gene. V dropped 2 bases and J dropped 3 bases, with 11 bases sitting between them. This chain's CDR3 is CASSLHRGFGANVLTF. CDR3 nucleotides: TGTGCCAGCAGCTTACATAGGGGCTTTGGGGCCAACGTCCTGACTTTC.

This rearrangement joins TRBV29-1 to TRBJ1-1; D possibly corresponds to TRBD1 (6 bases). CDR3 length: 13 residues. The germline V and J ends were trimmed by 2 bases and 8 bases, with 15 bases remaining between them. Germline V gene sequence: CDR1 SQVTM, CDR2 ANQGSEA. The CDR3 sequence: CSVEYRALGEAFF. The CDR3 coding sequence is TGCAGCGTTGAATACAGGGCCCTGGGCGAAGCTTTCTTT.

The CDR3 region is CASSLAGTHPIYNEQFF. In nucleotides, the CDR3 is TGTGCCAGCAGCTTAGCCGGGACTCACCCTATCTACAATGAGCAGTTCTTC. This chain connects TRBV11-3 to TRBJ2-1, with D possibly TRBD2 on 6 matching bases. Germline V gives CDR1 SGHNT, CDR2 YENEEA. This CDR3 has 17 residues. The ends were cut back, 1 base at V and 3 bases at J, with 16 bases in the middle.

The genes are TRBV7-9 and TRBJ2-7, with D possibly being TRBD1 (6 bases). Trimming removed 0 bases from V and 7 bases from J, with 10 bases in between. The germline V gene encodes CDR1 SEHNR and CDR2 FQNEAQ (reference sequence). The CDR3 sequence is 13 residues long. Written as DNA, the CDR3 is TGTGCCAGCAGCTTAGCGGGGACAAGGGAGCAGTACTTC. Residues: CASSLAGTREQYF.

This clone was seen a single time. Additional DNA sequences in this sample encode the identical CDR3. The chain links TRBV6-1 to TRBJ2-7, with D uncertain. This CDR3 comprises 12 residues. Trimming shortened V by 3 bases and J by 3 bases, and 6 bases separated the two germline ends. Per the germline V gene, CDR1 is MNHNS and CDR2 is SASEGT. This CDR3 reads CASSEHSYEQYF. The CDR3 nucleotides read TGTGCCAGCAGTGAGCACAGCTACGAGCAGTACTTC.

DNA for the CDR3: TGCGCCAGCAGCGGGTGGGGGGCGCGAGAGACCCAGTACTTC. This codes for CASSGWGARETQYF. V is TRBV5-1 and J is TRBJ2-5; D possibly matches TRBD1 or TRBD2 (6 bases each). The CDR3 spans 14 residues. Looked up from germline, CDR1 is SGHRS and CDR2 is YFSETQ. V shed 4 bases and J shed 4 bases, with 14 bases lying between them.

The chain recombines TRBV5-1 with TRBJ1-2; possible D gene TRBD1, 6 bases. The germline V and J ends were trimmed by 1 base and 7 bases, with 14 bases remaining between them. Germline CDR1 and CDR2: SGHRS and YFSETQ. This CDR3 has 14 amino acids. CDR3 sequence: CASSLRQGRGGYTF. The CDR3 DNA is TGCGCCAGCAGCTTGCGGCAGGGGCGGGGTGGCTACACCTTC. Drawing the rest from reference TRBV5-1 and TRBJ1-2, the complete variable domain is KAGVTQTPRYLIKTRGQQVTLSCSPISGHRSVSWYQQTPGQGLQFLFEYFSETQRNKGNFPGRFSGRQFSNSRSEMNVSTLELGDSALYLCASSLRQGRGGYTFGSGTRLTVV.

The chain recombines TRBV19 with TRBJ2-3, with unresolved D. The CDR3 spans 13 residues. The V gene lost 4 bases and the J gene lost 0 bases, with 5 bases spanning the gap. Germline lookup yields CDR1 LNHDA and CDR2 SQIVND (reference sequence). The CDR3 DNA follows: TGTGCCAGTAGTACTGATAGCACAGATACGCAGTATTTT. Amino acid sequence: CASSTDSTDTQYF.

The chain couples TRBV9 to TRBJ2-5; D could derive from TRBD1 or TRBD2 (5 bases each). CDR3 size: 14 residues. From germline, CDR1 is SGDLS and CDR2 YYNGEE. The V end was cut by 4 bases, the J end by 3 bases, with 13 bases between. The CDR3 DNA sequence: TGTGCCAGCAGCACTCGGGACGGAAAAGAGACCCAGTACTTC. Amino acids: CASSTRDGKETQYF.

The chain links TRBV10-3 to TRBJ2-2, with D maybe TRBD2 (5 bases). Germline assignment: CDR1 ENHRY and CDR2 SYGVKD. The CDR3 runs 15 residues. V was clipped by 10 bases and J by 1 base, with 16 bases between them. The CDR3, as DNA: TGTGCCACCGCGGGCGCCCGGGGGAACACCGGGGAGCTGTTTTTT. It specifies CATAGARGNTGELFF.

J is TRBJ1-2 and V is TRBV18, with D possibly being TRBD1 (5 bases). In germline, CDR1 is KGHSH, CDR2 LQKENI. The CDR3 covers 18 residues. Trimming removed 6 bases at V and 2 bases at J, with 25 bases between. The CDR3 coding sequence is TGTGCCAGCTCCCCCATATTTATGGGGACCGAGGGCAACTATGGCTACACCTTC. Amino acids: CASSPIFMGTEGNYGYTF.

The CDR3 protein is CASSVDSRRDHGYTF. The CDR3 DNA reads TGTGCCAGCAGCGTAGATTCGAGGAGGGATCATGGCTACACCTTC. The chain employs TRBV9 and TRBJ1-2; no reliable D call. Germline assignment: CDR1 SGDLS and CDR2 YYNGEE. Trimming took off 0 bases at V and 6 bases at J, with 15 bases between the two ends. CDR3 size: 15 residues.

The J gene is TRBJ1-2, the V gene TRBV19; D perhaps matches TRBD1 (5 bases). CDR1 and CDR2 (germline): LNHDA, SQIVND (reference sequence). Trimming pared 3 bases from V and 5 bases from J, leaving 19 bases between. CDR3 length: 16 residues. The CDR3 DNA reads as TGTGCCAGTAGTATTTTCTGGGCAGGGAAGGAATATGGCTACACCTTC. This translates into CASSIFWAGKEYGYTF.

J is TRBJ2-1 and V is TRBV9; 11 bases align to TRBD2. Germline loops: CDR1 SGDLS, CDR2 YYNGEE. V lost 3 bases to trimming and J lost 4 bases; unmatched junction nucleotides: 6. This CDR3 has 16 amino acids. CDR3 DNA sequence: TGTGCCAGCAGCGAACTAACTAGCGGGAGTTACAATGAGCAGTTCTTC. It translates to CASSELTSGSYNEQFF. Variable domain in full (rest from reference TRBV9 and TRBJ2-1): DSGVTQTPKHLITATGQRVTLRCSPRSGDLSVYWYQQSLDQGLQFLIQYYNGEERAKGNILERFSAQQFPDLHSELNLSSLELGDSALYFCASSELTSGSYNEQFFGPGTRLTVL.

This rearrangement joins TRBV20-1 to TRBJ2-7; D call uncertain. The CDR3 extends over 11 amino acids. V was pared by 7 bases and J by 2 bases, with 9 bases between. CDR1 and CDR2 from the germline V gene are DFQATT and SNEGSKA (reference sequence). The CDR3 region is CSVKGTYEQYF. The CDR3 coding sequence is TGCAGTGTGAAGGGCACCTACGAGCAGTACTTC.

This sequence joins TRBV10-3 and TRBJ2-7; 13 bases line up with TRBD2. With V trimmed by 2 bases and J by 0 bases, 1 base remained unmatched. This CDR3 comprises 16 residues. CDR1 is ENHRY, CDR2 SYGVKD, per germline. The CDR3 is CAISEGTSGVSYEQYF. The CDR3, as DNA: TGTGCCATCAGTGAGGGGACTAGCGGGGTCTCCTACGAGCAGTACTTC.